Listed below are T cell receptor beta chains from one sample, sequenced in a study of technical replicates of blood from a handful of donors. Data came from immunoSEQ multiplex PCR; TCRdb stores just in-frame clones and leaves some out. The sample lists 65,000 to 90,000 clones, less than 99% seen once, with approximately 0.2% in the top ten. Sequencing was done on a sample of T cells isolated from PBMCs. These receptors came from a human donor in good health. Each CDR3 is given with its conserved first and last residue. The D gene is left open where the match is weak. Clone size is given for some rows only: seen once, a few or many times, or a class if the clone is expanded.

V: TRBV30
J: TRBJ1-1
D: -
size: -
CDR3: CACESFPGGNVEAFF
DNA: TGTGCCTGCGAATCATTTCCGGGGGGCAATGTTGAAGCTTTCTTT

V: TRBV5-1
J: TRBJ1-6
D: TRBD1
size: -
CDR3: CASSSRQGVDSPLHF
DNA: TGCGCCAGCAGCTCCAGACAGGGGGTGGATTCACCCCTCCACTTT

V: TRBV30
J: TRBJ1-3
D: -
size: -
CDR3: CASDTSSGNTIYF
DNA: TGTGCCTCGGACACGAGCTCTGGAAACACCATATATTTT

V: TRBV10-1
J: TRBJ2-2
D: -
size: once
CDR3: CASSASSIGELFF
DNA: TGCGCCAGCAGTGCCAGTTCCATCGGGGAGCTGTTTTTT

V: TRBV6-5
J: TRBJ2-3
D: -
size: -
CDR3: CASRRGRGADTQYF
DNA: TGTGCCAGCAGGAGGGGGCGCGGGGCAGATACGCAGTATTTT

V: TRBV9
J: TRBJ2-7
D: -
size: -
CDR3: CASSVSGVTYEQYF
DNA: TGTGCCAGCAGCGTATCGGGAGTTACCTACGAGCAGTACTTC

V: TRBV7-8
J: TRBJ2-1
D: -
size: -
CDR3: CASSWDFRYEQFF
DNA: TGTGCCAGCAGCTGGGACTTCCGATATGAGCAGTTCTTC

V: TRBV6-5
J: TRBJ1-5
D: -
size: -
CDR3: CASSYRENQPQHF
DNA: TGTGCCAGCAGTTACAGGGAGAATCAGCCCCAGCATTTT

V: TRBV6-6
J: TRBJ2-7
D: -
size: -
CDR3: CASSYSRSHEQYF
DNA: TGTGCCAGCAGTTACTCGAGGAGTCACGAGCAGTACTTC

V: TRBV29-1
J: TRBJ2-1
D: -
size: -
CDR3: CSVSFLDSYNEQFF
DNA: TGCAGCGTTAGCTTCCTTGACTCCTACAATGAGCAGTTCTTC

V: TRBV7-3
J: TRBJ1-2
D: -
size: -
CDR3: CASSLTSAGDGYTF
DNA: TGTGCCAGCAGCTTAACGTCCGCAGGGGATGGCTACACCTTC

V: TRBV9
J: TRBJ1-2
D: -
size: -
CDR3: CASSVGDSYYGYTF
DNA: TGTGCCAGCAGCGTAGGGGACTCCTACTATGGCTACACCTTC

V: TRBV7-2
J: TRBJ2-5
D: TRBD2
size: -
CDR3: CASSLGLAGEGETQYF
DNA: TGTGCCAGCAGCTTGGGACTAGCGGGAGAGGGGGAGACCCAGTACTTC

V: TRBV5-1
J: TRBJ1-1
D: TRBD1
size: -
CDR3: CASEDRGRGTEAFF
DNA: TGCGCCAGCGAGGACAGGGGTCGAGGTACTGAAGCTTTCTTT

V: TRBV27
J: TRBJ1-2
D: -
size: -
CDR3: CASREGRSGYGYTF
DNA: TGTGCCAGCAGAGAAGGGCGGAGCGGCTATGGCTACACCTTC

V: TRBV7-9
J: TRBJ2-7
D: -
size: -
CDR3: CASSSSRGSSEQYF
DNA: TGTGCCAGCAGCTCAAGCAGGGGCAGTTCCGAGCAGTACTTC

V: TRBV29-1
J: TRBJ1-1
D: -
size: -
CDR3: CSVDTQGLGTEAFF
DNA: TGCAGCGTTGATACTCAGGGATTAGGCACTGAAGCTTTCTTT

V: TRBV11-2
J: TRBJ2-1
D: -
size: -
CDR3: CASSFSGDTTEQFF
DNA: TGTGCCAGCAGCTTTAGCGGAGATACAACTGAGCAGTTCTTC

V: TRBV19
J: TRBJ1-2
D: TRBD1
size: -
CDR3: CATRQGGYGYTF
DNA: TGTGCCACACGACAGGGAGGCTATGGCTACACCTTC

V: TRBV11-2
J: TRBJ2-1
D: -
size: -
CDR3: CASSLQGFYNEQFF
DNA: TGTGCCAGCAGCTTACAGGGGTTCTACAATGAGCAGTTCTTC

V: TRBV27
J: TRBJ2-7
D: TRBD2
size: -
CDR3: CASSSTGLAGVEQYF
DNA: TGTGCCAGCAGTTCAACGGGACTAGCGGGAGTCGAGCAGTACTTC

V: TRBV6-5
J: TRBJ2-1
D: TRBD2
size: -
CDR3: CASSYSRLAGDNEQFF
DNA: TGTGCCAGCAGTTACTCGCGACTAGCGGGAGACAATGAGCAGTTCTTC

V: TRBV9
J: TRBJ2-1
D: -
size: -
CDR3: CASSVLSIGSDEQFF
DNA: TGTGCCAGCAGCGTACTTTCTATCGGGAGCGATGAGCAGTTCTTC

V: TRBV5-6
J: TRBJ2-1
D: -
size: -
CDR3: CASSLGGSSYNEQFF
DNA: TGTGCCAGCAGCTTGGGAGGGAGCTCCTACAATGAGCAGTTCTTC

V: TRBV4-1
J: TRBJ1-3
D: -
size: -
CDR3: CASSLSGGNTIYF
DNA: TGCGCCAGCAGCCTTTCCGGGGGAAACACCATATATTTT

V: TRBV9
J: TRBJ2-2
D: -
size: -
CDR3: CASSPRGGLNTGELFF
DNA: TGTGCCAGCAGCCCCCGCGGGGGCTTGAACACCGGGGAGCTGTTTTTT

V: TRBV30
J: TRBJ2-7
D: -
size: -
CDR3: CAWTGTPSEQYF
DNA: TGTGCCTGGACGGGGACACCGTCTGAGCAGTACTTC

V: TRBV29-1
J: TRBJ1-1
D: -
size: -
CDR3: CSVEDGVAFF
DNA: TGCAGCGTTGAAGACGGGGTAGCTTTCTTT

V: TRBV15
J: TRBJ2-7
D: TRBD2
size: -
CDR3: CATSSERGVYEQYF
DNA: TGTGCCACCAGCAGCGAACGGGGGGTCTACGAGCAGTACTTC

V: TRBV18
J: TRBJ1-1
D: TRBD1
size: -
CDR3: CASSPGTGGTEAFF
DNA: TGTGCCAGCTCACCAGGAACAGGGGGCACTGAAGCTTTCTTT

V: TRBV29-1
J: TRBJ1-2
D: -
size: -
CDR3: CSVLIEGYTF
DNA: TGCAGCGTCCTTATAGAGGGCTACACCTTC

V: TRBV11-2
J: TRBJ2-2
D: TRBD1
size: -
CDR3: CASSPTGAGELFF
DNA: TGTGCCAGCAGCCCGACAGGGGCCGGGGAGCTGTTTTTT

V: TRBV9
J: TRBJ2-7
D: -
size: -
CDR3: CASSVGYNDYEQYF
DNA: TGTGCCAGCAGCGTAGGGTACAATGACTACGAGCAGTACTTC

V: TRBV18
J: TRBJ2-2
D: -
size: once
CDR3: CASSPLETGNTGELFF
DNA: TGTGCCAGCTCACCATTAGAGACAGGGAACACCGGGGAGCTGTTTTTT

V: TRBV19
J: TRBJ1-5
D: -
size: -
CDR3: CASSIVQGNQPQHF
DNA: TGTGCCAGTAGTATAGTTCAGGGCAATCAGCCCCAGCATTTT

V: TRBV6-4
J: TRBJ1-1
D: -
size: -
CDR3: CASRSGFDTEAFF
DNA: TGTGCCAGCAGATCAGGTTTCGACACTGAAGCTTTCTTT

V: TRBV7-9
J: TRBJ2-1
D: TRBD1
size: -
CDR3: CASSPWTGSHEQFF
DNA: TGTGCCAGCAGCCCATGGACAGGGAGTCATGAGCAGTTCTTC

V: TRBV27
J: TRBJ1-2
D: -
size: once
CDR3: CASSLRQLPANYGYTF
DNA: TGTGCCAGCAGTTTAAGACAGCTCCCAGCTAACTATGGCTACACCTTC

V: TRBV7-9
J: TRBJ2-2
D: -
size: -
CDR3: CASSLASAGELFF
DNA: TGTGCCAGCAGCTTAGCGTCGGCCGGGGAGCTGTTTTTT

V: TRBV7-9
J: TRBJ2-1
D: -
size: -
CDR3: CASSFGGHANNEQFF
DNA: TGTGCCAGCAGCTTCGGGGGGCATGCGAACAATGAGCAGTTCTTC

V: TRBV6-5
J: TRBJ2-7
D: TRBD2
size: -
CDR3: CASRPGTTSTEQYF
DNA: TGTGCCAGCAGGCCCGGGACTACCTCCACCGAGCAGTACTTC

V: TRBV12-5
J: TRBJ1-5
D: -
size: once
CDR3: CASGLADQPQHF
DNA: TGTGCTAGTGGTTTGGCCGATCAGCCCCAGCATTTT

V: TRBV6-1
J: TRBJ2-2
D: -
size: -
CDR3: CASGIGHKVGELFF
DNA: TGTGCCAGCGGGATCGGACACAAGGTCGGGGAGCTGTTTTTT

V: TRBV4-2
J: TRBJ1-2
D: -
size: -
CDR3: CASYGRNYGYTF
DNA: TGTGCCAGCTATGGCAGGAACTATGGCTACACCTTC